This TCR beta chain emerged from a study of blood T cell repertoires in COVID-19. This clone occurred a few times. This CDR3 contains 16 residues. The germline V gene encodes CDR1 LGHNA and CDR2 YSLEER. The V end was cut by 4 bases, the J end by 4 bases, with 16 bases between. Sequencing was performed with immunoSEQ multiplex PCR; in TCRdb, only in-frame clones are kept and a portion is missing. The data contain about 210,000 clones, roughly 85% of them seen just once; the ten biggest clones take up 2% to 3%. The specimen sequenced was peripheral blood. The genes are TRBV4-3 and TRBJ2-2; weak D call: TRBD2 (7 bases). This receptor was obtained from a woman between 65 and 79 years old with COVID-19, enrolled during active disease. The CDR3 DNA follows: TGCGCCAGCAGCCTTAACGGGGGGCCCAGCACCGGGGAGCTGTTTTTT. Translating gives CASSLNGGPSTGELFF.